Many counts were recorded for the clone carrying this T cell receptor beta chain. Its cognate antigen is unknown. The entry originates in a study of CD8 T cells in ankylosing spondylitis. Study-level points and caveats: With a CD8+ phenotype, disease-linked clones were relatively rare in peripheral blood. Matched ankylosing spondylitis synovial fluid reportedly contained a significantly enriched population of disease-linked clones. For ankylosing spondylitis blood, a TCR beta motif of several highly homologous variants appeared characteristic.

Scientists made TCR beta libraries using quantitative 5'-RACE with molecular barcodes. TCRdb re-analysed the 5' RACE reads in MiXCR, keeping a single row per CDR3 protein. The sample has 150,000 to 200,000 distinct CDR3 sequences, 18% seen once. This CDR3 contains 13 residues. The germline gives CDR1 SGHTA, CDR2 FQGNSA. Trimming stripped 7 bases from V and 6 bases from J, with 15 bases between. The sequencing sample was made of blood, either unsorted or a sorted T cell fraction (not recorded which). The chain joins TRBV7-2 to TRBJ1-2; D not certain. The receptor was isolated from a male donor under 30 with ankylosing spondylitis or in good health (not recorded which). The CDR3 DNA reads TGTGCCAGCACCATACGAGAAGGGCATGGCTACACCTTC. Residues: CASTIREGHGYTF.